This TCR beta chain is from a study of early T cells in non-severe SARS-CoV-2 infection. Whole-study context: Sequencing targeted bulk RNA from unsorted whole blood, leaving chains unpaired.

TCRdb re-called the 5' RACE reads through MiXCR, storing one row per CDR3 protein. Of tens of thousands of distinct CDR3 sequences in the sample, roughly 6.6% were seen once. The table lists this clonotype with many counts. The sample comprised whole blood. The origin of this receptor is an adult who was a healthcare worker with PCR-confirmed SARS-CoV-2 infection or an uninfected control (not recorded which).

Here the CDR3 DNA reads TGTGCCAGCAGTTCGGGACAGGGCGGTGAAAAACTGTTTTTT. Protein sequence: CASSSGQGGEKLFF. The chain is built from TRBV28 and TRBJ1-4; 9 nucleotides match TRBD1. Germline trimming cut 4 bases from V and 7 bases from J; bases unmatched to any gene: 4. The CDR3 runs to 14 residues. Germline CDR1 reads MDHEN; CDR2 reads SYDVKM.